These 29 T cell receptor beta chains were sequenced from one sample in a study of shared clonotypes between healthy human individuals. Naive CD8 cells lacked CD45RO, underwent positive selection for CCR7 and left out terminally differentiated effector memory CD45RA+ cells. Some clones are missing from TCRdb's copy, which holds only in-frame ones; the method was immunoSEQ multiplex PCR. The sample carries millions of clones, more than 85% recorded once. Sequencing was done on a sample of naive CD8+ T cells from PBMCs. These receptors came from a man between 18 and 35 years old in good health. Some clones in this sample may be carry-over from other donors' samples.

V gene TRBV7-9 combines with J gene TRBJ2-1; tentative D call: TRBD2 (5 bases). Germline assignment: CDR1 SEHNR and CDR2 FQNEAQ (reference sequence). The CDR3 is 14 amino acids. Trimming removed 6 bases from V and 3 bases from J, with 12 bases in between. In nucleotides, the CDR3 is TGTGCCAGCAGACCAACTAGAAACTACAATGAGCAGTTCTTC. Its protein is CASRPTRNYNEQFF.

Concerning this clone: Within the sample, other DNA sequences also encode this same CDR3. The gene calls are TRBV28 and TRBJ2-7, with D hard to call. Trimming removed 6 bases from V and 0 bases from J, with 9 bases in between. Per germline, CDR1 MDHEN and CDR2 SYDVKM. This CDR3 has 13 amino acids. The CDR3 loop reads CASSPVSSYEQYF. CDR3 nucleotide sequence: TGTGCCAGCAGCCCCGTTAGCTCCTACGAGCAGTACTTC.

This sequence joins TRBV30 and TRBJ2-7; the D gene is possibly TRBD1 (6 bases). CDR1 is GTSNPN, CDR2 SVGIG, per germline (reference sequence). The CDR3 covers 14 residues. The ends were cut back, 7 bases at V and 3 bases at J, with 19 bases in the middle. The CDR3 loop reads CASSGRDTYYEQYF. Here the CDR3 DNA reads TGTGCCTCCTCCGGACGGGACACGTACTACGAGCAGTACTTC.

The V call is TRBV27, the J call TRBJ1-2; the D gene is possibly TRBD1 (6 bases). V was pared by 5 bases and J by 6 bases, with 19 bases between. The CDR3 covers 15 residues. From germline, CDR1 is MNHEY and CDR2 SMNVEV (reference sequence). CDR3 DNA sequence: TGTGCCAGCAGTCACCCCCGGGGGGGCATGAATGGCTACACCTTC. This sequence encodes CASSHPRGGMNGYTF.

V usage is TRBV5-1 and J usage is TRBJ1-2, with TRBD1 identical over 8 bases. In germline, CDR1 is SGHRS, CDR2 YFSETQ. The V and J ends lost 0 bases and 4 bases, in that order; junction bases with no gene match: 8. CDR3 size: 16 residues. CDR3 sequence (DNA): TGCGCCAGCAGCTTGGAACCCGCAGGGGGCATCTATGGCTACACCTTC. It codes for CASSLEPAGGIYGYTF.

The rearrangement links TRBV27 to TRBJ2-2, with TRBD1 identical over 7 bases. Looked up from germline, CDR1 is MNHEY and CDR2 is SMNVEV (reference sequence). The V segment lost 7 bases and the J segment 7 bases; nucleotides outside the gene matches: 6. The CDR3 spans 13 residues. DNA of the CDR3: TGTGCCAGCAAACAGGGGTTAAACGGGGAGCTGTTTTTT. Translating it yields CASKQGLNGELFF.

V and J are TRBV28 and TRBJ2-4; 9 bases align to TRBD1. CDR3 length: 15 residues. The J segment lost 1 base and the V segment lost 6 bases, leaving 4 bases of the junction unmatched. CDR1 is MDHEN, CDR2 SYDVKM, per germline. The chain's CDR3 is CASSKQGAAKNIQYF. In DNA, the CDR3 is TGTGCCAGCAGCAAACAGGGGGCGGCCAAAAACATTCAGTACTTC.

The table lists this clone with a count of one. The rearrangement uses TRBV11-2 and TRBJ2-5; D not certain. Trimming left V 0 bases short and J 7 bases short, with 12 bases between. CDR3 length: 14 residues. Germline V lookup: CDR1 SGHAT, CDR2 FQNNGV. CDR3 nucleotides: TGTGCCAGCAGCTTAGATTCGGGCAGAGGGACCCAGTACTTC. Its protein is CASSLDSGRGTQYF.

J is TRBJ2-1 and V is TRBV11-2; possibly TRBD1 for D (5 bases). This CDR3 spans 15 amino acids. Trimming removed 1 base from V and 6 bases from J, with 13 bases in between. Germline lookup yields CDR1 SGHAT and CDR2 FQNNGV. The CDR3 DNA follows: TGTGCCAGCAGCTTAGGGACAACATTGGCCAATGAGCAGTTCTTC. Translating gives CASSLGTTLANEQFF. Full variable domain (outside the CDR3, taken from reference TRBV11-2 and TRBJ2-1): EAGVAQSPRYKIIEKRQSVAFWCNPISGHATLYWYQQILGQGPKLLIQFQNNGVVDDSQLPKDRFSAERLKGVDSTLKIQPAKLEDSAVYLCASSLGTTLANEQFFGPGTRLTVL.

The chain uses TRBV18 and TRBJ2-7; 9 nucleotides line up with TRBD2. CDR3 length: 16 residues. The V gene's germline CDR1 is KGHSH and CDR2 LQKENI. The trim removed 3 bases at V and 3 bases at J, leaving 9 bases unmatched. This CDR3 reads CASSPASGKAFYEQYF. The CDR3 DNA reads as TGTGCCAGCTCACCCGCTAGCGGGAAAGCTTTCTACGAGCAGTACTTC.

This chain joins TRBV28 and TRBJ1-1, with 10 bases fitting TRBD1. Germline V gene sequence: CDR1 MDHEN, CDR2 SYDVKM. The CDR3 runs 19 residues. Losses at the gene ends were 6 bases for V and 0 bases for J; bases not matched to a gene: 16. In DNA, the CDR3 is TGTGCCAGCAGAACCGAATTATGGGGGACAGGGGTTATGAACACTGAAGCTTTCTTT. This encodes CASRTELWGTGVMNTEAFF.

The J gene is TRBJ2-7, the V gene TRBV11-1; D assignment may be TRBD1 or TRBD2 (5 bases each). The CDR3 runs 14 residues. Trimming took 5 bases from V and 3 from J, leaving 14 bases between them. Per the germline V gene, CDR1 is SGHAT and CDR2 is FQDESV (reference sequence). As DNA, the CDR3 is TGTGCCAGCAGCCTCTCGAGGGGTAACTACGAGCAGTACTTC. This gives the protein CASSLSRGNYEQYF.

The V and J genes are TRBV7-9 and TRBJ1-1; no definite D call. This CDR3 spans 13 amino acids. Germline CDR1 SEHNR, CDR2 FQNEAQ (reference sequence). Trimming stripped 6 bases from V and 4 bases from J, with 12 bases between. The CDR3 DNA reads as TGTGCCAGCAGACCGGATAGCGCCACTGAAGCTTTCTTT. Its translation is CASRPDSATEAFF.

V usage is TRBV19 and J usage is TRBJ1-1; D call uncertain. This CDR3 contains 14 residues. Germline-derived CDR1 and CDR2 are LNHDA and SQIVND (reference sequence). V lost 7 bases, J lost 1 base, and 13 bases lay in between. The CDR3 here is CASNPSIPNTEAFF. The DNA for the CDR3 is TGTGCCAGTAATCCCTCCATTCCGAACACTGAAGCTTTCTTT.

J is TRBJ2-7 and V is TRBV2, with unresolved D. The CDR3 is made up of 14 amino acids. The V end was cut by 2 bases, the J end by 1 base, with 9 bases between. From germline, CDR1 is SNHLY and CDR2 FYNNEI. The CDR3 loop is CASSEMEQSYEQYF. The CDR3 coding sequence is TGTGCCAGCAGTGAAATGGAACAGTCCTACGAGCAGTACTTC.

This clone was seen only once. V gene TRBV11-3 combines with J gene TRBJ2-4; 8 positions agree with TRBD2. Losses at the gene ends were 7 bases for V and 0 bases for J; bases not matched to a gene: 14. CDR1 SGHNT and CDR2 YENEEA come from the germline V gene. This CDR3 spans 18 amino acids. CDR3 residues: CASTLYPGGGRAKNIQYF. CDR3 bases: TGTGCCAGCACCCTCTACCCCGGGGGGGGGAGAGCCAAAAACATTCAGTACTTC.

The V call is TRBV19, the J call TRBJ2-1, with 8 bases fitting TRBD1. Looked up from germline, CDR1 is LNHDA and CDR2 is SQIVND (reference sequence). The CDR3 is 13 residues long. The V segment lost 9 bases and the J segment 5 bases; nucleotides outside the gene matches: 6. CDR3 amino acids: CASRTGLNNEQFF. The CDR3 coding sequence is TGTGCCAGCAGGACAGGGCTAAACAATGAGCAGTTCTTC.

This chain connects TRBV7-6 to TRBJ2-5; D unclear. CDR1 and CDR2 from the germline V gene are SGHVS and FNYEAQ. The CDR3 extends over 14 amino acids. V dropped 1 base and J dropped 5 bases, with 11 bases sitting between them. CDR3 in amino acids: CASSLVGSPETQYF. The CDR3, as DNA: TGTGCCAGCAGCTTAGTCGGCAGCCCGGAGACCCAGTACTTC.

The V gene is TRBV28, the J gene TRBJ2-5, with 8 bases lining up with TRBD1. This CDR3 is 17 amino acids long. CDR1 and CDR2 (germline): MDHEN, SYDVKM. With V trimmed by 2 bases and J by 5 bases, 13 bases remained unmatched. CDR3 sequence: CASSLGQGIGLGETQYF. DNA of the CDR3: TGTGCCAGCAGTTTAGGACAGGGTATAGGGCTAGGGGAGACCCAGTACTTC. Full variable domain (missing parts from reference TRBV28 and TRBJ2-5): DVKVTQSSRYLVKRTGEKVFLECVQDMDHENMFWYRQDPGLGLRLIYFSYDVKMKEKGDIPEGYSVSREKKERFSLILESASTNQTSMYLCASSLGQGIGLGETQYFGPGTRLLVL.

This chain connects TRBV29-1 to TRBJ1-2, with D perhaps matching TRBD1 (6 bases). Trimming stripped 0 bases from V and 5 bases from J, with 19 bases between. CDR3 length: 16 residues. Germline V gene lookup returns CDR1 SQVTM and CDR2 ANQGSEA. The CDR3 DNA follows: TGCAGCGTTGAAGATCAAGGGACAAGGGGAGGGTATGGCTACACCTTC. This encodes CSVEDQGTRGGYGYTF. Full variable domain (rest looked up from reference TRBV29-1 and TRBJ1-2): SAVISQKPSRDICQRGTSLTIQCQVDSQVTMMFWYRQQPGQSLTLIATANQGSEATYESGFVIDKFPISRPNLTFSTLTVSNMSPEDSSIYLCSVEDQGTRGGYGYTFGSGTRLTVV.

V usage is TRBV28 and J usage is TRBJ1-2; 9 nucleotides align to TRBD1. Germline values: CDR1 MDHEN, CDR2 SYDVKM. Losses at the gene ends were 2 bases for V and 3 bases for J; bases not matched to a gene: 7. This CDR3 has 16 amino acids. In nucleotides, the CDR3 is TGTGCCAGCAGTTTAACGGGACAGGGATACGACTATGGCTACACCTTC. Translation gives CASSLTGQGYDYGYTF.

The chain combines TRBV7-8 with TRBJ2-5, with 8 nucleotides matching TRBD1. Germline values: CDR1 SGHVS, CDR2 FQNEAQ. This CDR3 contains 17 residues. The ends lost 5 bases at V and 5 bases at J; junction bases unmatched: 16. The DNA for the CDR3 is TGTGCCAGCAGCCCTCCAAGGGGGACCAGGGGGCAGGAGACCCAGTACTTC. Translated: CASSPPRGTRGQETQYF.

In this sample, this clone turned up once. This chain joins TRBV29-1 and TRBJ2-7; 11 bases are shared with TRBD1. The CDR3 contains 13 residues. The V gene end was trimmed by 7 bases and the J gene end by 6 bases; junction bases not matched to a gene: 8. Germline-derived CDR1 and CDR2 are SQVTM and ANQGSEA. CDR3: CSGTGGASFEQYF. CDR3 bases: TGCAGCGGGACAGGGGGCGCAAGTTTCGAGCAGTACTTC.

With regard to this clone: This may stem from a read error, because a much larger clone lies one nucleotide away. Other DNA sequences in the sample encode the same CDR3. The chain joins TRBV28 to TRBJ2-7; D ambiguous. The germline V and J ends were trimmed by 2 bases and 5 bases, with 4 bases remaining between them. CDR3 length equals 11 residues. Germline lookup yields CDR1 MDHEN and CDR2 SYDVKM. In DNA, the CDR3 is TGTGCCAGCAGTTTAGGCCACGAGCAGTACTTC. Protein: CASSLGHEQYF.

The genes are TRBV19 and TRBJ1-3; possibly TRBD1 for D (6 bases). V was pared by 3 bases and J by 3 bases, with 12 bases between. This CDR3 comprises 15 residues. CDR1 and CDR2 (germline): LNHDA, SQIVND (reference sequence). CDR3 region: CASSIPGGGGNTIYF. Here the CDR3 DNA reads TGTGCCAGTAGTATCCCCGGGGGCGGTGGAAACACCATATATTTT. The full variable domain, rest sourced from reference TRBV19 and TRBJ1-3, is DGGITQSPKYLFRKEGQNVTLSCEQNLNHDAMYWYRQDPGQGLRLIYYSQIVNDFQKGDIAEGYSVSREKKESFPLTVTSAQKNPTAFYLCASSIPGGGGNTIYFGEGSWLTVV.

The V gene is TRBV11-2, the J gene TRBJ2-2; D is ambiguous. The germline V gene encodes CDR1 SGHAT and CDR2 FQNNGV. The CDR3 sequence is 18 residues long. Trimming removed 4 bases at V and 0 bases at J, with 18 bases between. In DNA, the CDR3 is TGTGCCAGCAGCTCGCTGAGGAACGAATCCCCGAACACCGGGGAGCTGTTTTTT. Its protein product is CASSSLRNESPNTGELFF. Full variable domain (rest looked up from reference TRBV11-2 and TRBJ2-2): EAGVAQSPRYKIIEKRQSVAFWCNPISGHATLYWYQQILGQGPKLLIQFQNNGVVDDSQLPKDRFSAERLKGVDSTLKIQPAKLEDSAVYLCASSSLRNESPNTGELFFGEGSRLTVL.

This clone was seen just once. This chain uses TRBV10-1 with TRBJ2-7, with D possibly matching TRBD2 (6 bases). Trimming pared 1 base from V and 6 bases from J, leaving 7 bases between. CDR3 length equals 12 residues. Germline assignment: CDR1 WNHNN and CDR2 SYGVQD (reference sequence). CDR3 protein: CASSELGGEQYF. In DNA form, the CDR3 reads TGCGCCAGCAGTGAGTTGGGGGGCGAGCAGTACTTC.

The chain couples TRBV2 to TRBJ2-5; 9 bases agree with TRBD1. Germline V lookup: CDR1 SNHLY, CDR2 FYNNEI. The junction had 6 bases not matched to a gene; V was cut back by 2 bases and J by 5 bases. The CDR3 is made up of 15 amino acids. The CDR3 is CASSELGQGEETQYF. DNA for the CDR3: TGTGCCAGCAGTGAACTGGGACAGGGTGAGGAGACCCAGTACTTC.

The chain couples TRBV10-2 to TRBJ1-3, with TRBD1 identical over 7 bases. V was clipped by 1 base and J by 7 bases; unmatched bases: 4. The V gene's germline CDR1 is WSHSY and CDR2 SAAADI. The CDR3 is 14 amino acids. CDR3 bases: TGCGCCAGCAGTGAGTTCAGGGGGGGCAACACCATATATTTT. It translates to CASSEFRGGNTIYF.